Given below is one T cell receptor (beta chain) in context. This specimen comes from a study of T cell changes during pregnancy in multiple sclerosis. Libraries were prepared by immunoSEQ multiplex PCR; TCRdb keeps only in-frame clonotypes and omits some of them. This repertoire shows some 85,000 clones, around 94% found once; its top ten account for about 0.8%. The germline V gene has CDR1 SNHLY and CDR2 FYNNEI. The CDR3 loop spans 14 amino acids. The V end lost 3 bases, the J end lost 2 bases, and 11 bases lay between the germline ends. This receptor was obtained from a female donor with multiple sclerosis, enrolled in a pregnancy study. Sequencing was performed on peripheral blood, taken in the third trimester of pregnancy. The rearrangement joins TRBV2 to TRBJ2-7; TRBD2 might be the D (5 bases). The CDR3 protein is CASSDRTATYEQYF. The CDR3 DNA reads as TGTGCCAGCAGTGACCGGACTGCAACCTACGAGCAGTACTTC.